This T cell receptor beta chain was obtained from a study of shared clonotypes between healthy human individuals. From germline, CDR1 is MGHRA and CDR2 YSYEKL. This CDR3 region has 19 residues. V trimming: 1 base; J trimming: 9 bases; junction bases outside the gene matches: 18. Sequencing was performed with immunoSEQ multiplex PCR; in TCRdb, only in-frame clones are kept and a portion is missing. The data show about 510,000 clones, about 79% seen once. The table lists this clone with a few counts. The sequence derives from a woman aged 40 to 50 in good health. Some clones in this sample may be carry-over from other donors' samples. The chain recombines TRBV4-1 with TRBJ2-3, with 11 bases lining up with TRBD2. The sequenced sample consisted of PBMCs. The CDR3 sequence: CASSQGTGVGLAGGVTQYF. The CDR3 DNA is TGCGCCAGCAGCCAAGGGACGGGGGTAGGGCTAGCGGGAGGCGTAACGCAGTATTTT.